This TCR beta chain came from a study of blood T cell repertoires in COVID-19. Turning to the study itself: PBMCs, B-cell-depleted T cells, or T cells were the source of the cDNA or gDNA that made up the material.

The V and J ends lost 3 bases and 6 bases respectively, with 12 bases between them. CDR3 size: 14 residues. Germline CDR1 MNHEY, CDR2 SVGEGT. There are many counts of this clone. This same CDR3 is encoded by further DNA sequences in the sample. As handled by the study authors: Reference gene primer amplification gave nucleated cell count estimates. Repertoires were generated with immunoSEQ multiplex PCR, while TCRdb's copy carries only in-frame clones and drops some. That table is the source of V, J and clone size, and D and trimming were worked out from the DNA. The sample yields 200,000 to 300,000 clones, around 88% seen once.

This chain uses TRBV6-2 or TRBV6-3 with TRBJ1-5; D possibly corresponds to TRBD1 (6 bases). The sequencing sample was made of peripheral blood. The receptor was derived from a man between 25 and 39 years old with active or convalescent COVID-19. The CDR3 nucleotides read TGTGCCAGCAGTTATCCAGGGGTGTTTCAGCCCCAGCATTTT. Its translation: CASSYPGVFQPQHF.